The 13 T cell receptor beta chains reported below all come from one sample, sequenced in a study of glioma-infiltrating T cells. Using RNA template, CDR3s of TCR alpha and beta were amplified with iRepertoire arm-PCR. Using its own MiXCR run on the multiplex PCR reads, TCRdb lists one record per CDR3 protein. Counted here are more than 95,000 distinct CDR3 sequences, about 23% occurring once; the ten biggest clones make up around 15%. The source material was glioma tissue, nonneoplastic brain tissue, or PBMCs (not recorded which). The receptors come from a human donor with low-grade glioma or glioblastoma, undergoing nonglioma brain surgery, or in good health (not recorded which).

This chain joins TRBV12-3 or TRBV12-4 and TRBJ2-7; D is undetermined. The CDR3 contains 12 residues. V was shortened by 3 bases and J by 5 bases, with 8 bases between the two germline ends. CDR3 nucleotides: TGTGCCAGCAGTTTGCGCAGAGACGAGCAGTACTTC. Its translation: CASSLRRDEQYF.

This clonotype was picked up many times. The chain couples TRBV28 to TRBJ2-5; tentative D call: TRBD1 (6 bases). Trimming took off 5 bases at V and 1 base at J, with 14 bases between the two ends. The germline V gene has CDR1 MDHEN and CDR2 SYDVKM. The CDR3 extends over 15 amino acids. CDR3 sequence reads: CASSPYGQTQETQYF. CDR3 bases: TGTGCCAGCAGTCCCTATGGACAGACCCAAGAGACCCAGTACTTC.

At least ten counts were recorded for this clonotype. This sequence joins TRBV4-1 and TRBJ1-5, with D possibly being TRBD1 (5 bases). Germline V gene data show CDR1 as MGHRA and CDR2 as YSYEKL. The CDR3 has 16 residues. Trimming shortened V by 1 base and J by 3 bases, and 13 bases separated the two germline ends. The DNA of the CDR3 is TGCGCCAGCAGCCAAGTTTTCCAGGGTTACAATCAGCCCCAGCATTTT. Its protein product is CASSQVFQGYNQPQHF.

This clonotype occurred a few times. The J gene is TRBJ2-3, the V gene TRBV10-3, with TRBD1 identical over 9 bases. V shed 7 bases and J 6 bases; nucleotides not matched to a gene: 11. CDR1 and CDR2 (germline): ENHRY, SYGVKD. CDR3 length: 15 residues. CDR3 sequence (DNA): TGTGCCATCAAGGGGACAGGGACTAAACCCGATACGCAGTATTTT. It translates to CAIKGTGTKPDTQYF.

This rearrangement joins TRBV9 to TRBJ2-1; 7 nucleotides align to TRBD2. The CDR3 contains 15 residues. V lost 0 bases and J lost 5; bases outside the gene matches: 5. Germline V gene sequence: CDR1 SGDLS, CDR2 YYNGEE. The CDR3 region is CASSVGPSGDNEQFF. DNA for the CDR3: TGTGCCAGCAGCGTAGGGCCTAGCGGCGACAATGAGCAGTTCTTC.

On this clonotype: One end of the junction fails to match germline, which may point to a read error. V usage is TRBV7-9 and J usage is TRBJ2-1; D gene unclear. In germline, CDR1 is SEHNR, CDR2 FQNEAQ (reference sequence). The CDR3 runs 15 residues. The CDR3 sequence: CACSPVSSSYNEQFF. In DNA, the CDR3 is TGTGCCTGCAGCCCGGTCTCCTCCTCCTACAATGAGCAGTTCTTC. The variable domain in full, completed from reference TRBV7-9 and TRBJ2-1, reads DTGVSQNPRHKITKRGQNVTFRCDPISEHNRLYWYRQTLGQGPEFLTYFQNEAQLEKSRLLSDRFSAERPKGSFSTLEIQRTEQGDSAMYLCACSPVSSSYNEQFFGPGTRLTVL.

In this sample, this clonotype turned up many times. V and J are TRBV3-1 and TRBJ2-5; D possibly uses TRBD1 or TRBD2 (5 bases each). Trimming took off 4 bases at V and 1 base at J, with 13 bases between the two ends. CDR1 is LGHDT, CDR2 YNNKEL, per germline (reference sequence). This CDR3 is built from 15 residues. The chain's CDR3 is CASSRSGTGQETQYF. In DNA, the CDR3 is TGTGCCAGCAGCCGCTCGGGGACGGGCCAAGAGACCCAGTACTTC.

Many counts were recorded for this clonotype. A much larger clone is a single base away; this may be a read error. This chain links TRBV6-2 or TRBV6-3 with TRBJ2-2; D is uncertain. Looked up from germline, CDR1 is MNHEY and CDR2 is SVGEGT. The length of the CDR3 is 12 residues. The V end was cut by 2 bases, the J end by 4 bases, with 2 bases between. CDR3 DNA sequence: TGTGCCAGCAGTTACCTCACCGGGGAGCTGTTTTTT. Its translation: CASSYLTGELFF.

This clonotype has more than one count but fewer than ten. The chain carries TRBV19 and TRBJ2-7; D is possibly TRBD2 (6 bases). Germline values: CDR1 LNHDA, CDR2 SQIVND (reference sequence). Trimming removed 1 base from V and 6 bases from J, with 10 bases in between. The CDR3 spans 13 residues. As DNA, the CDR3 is TGTGCCAGTAGTATAGTCGGGAGATCCGAGCAGTACTTC. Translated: CASSIVGRSEQYF.

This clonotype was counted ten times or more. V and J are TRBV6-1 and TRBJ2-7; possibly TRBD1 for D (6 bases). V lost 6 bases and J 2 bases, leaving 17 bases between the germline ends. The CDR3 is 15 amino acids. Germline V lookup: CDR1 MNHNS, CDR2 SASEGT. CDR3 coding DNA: TGTGCCAGCAGACAGGGAACGGCCCGAACCTACGAGCAGTACTTC. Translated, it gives CASRQGTARTYEQYF.

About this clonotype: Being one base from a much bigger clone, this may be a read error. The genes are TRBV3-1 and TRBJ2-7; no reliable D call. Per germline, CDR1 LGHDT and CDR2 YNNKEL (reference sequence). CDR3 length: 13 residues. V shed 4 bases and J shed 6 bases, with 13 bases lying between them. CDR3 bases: TGTGCCAGCAGCCGCGATTTCGGATGCGAGCAGTACTTC. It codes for CASSRDFGCEQYF.

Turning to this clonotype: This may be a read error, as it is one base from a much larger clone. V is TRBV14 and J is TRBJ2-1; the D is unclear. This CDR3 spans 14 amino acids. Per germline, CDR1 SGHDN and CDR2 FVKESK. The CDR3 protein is CASSQDLAQETKYF. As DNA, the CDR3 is TGTGCCAGCAGCCAAGATTTAGCACAAGAGACCAAGTACTTC.

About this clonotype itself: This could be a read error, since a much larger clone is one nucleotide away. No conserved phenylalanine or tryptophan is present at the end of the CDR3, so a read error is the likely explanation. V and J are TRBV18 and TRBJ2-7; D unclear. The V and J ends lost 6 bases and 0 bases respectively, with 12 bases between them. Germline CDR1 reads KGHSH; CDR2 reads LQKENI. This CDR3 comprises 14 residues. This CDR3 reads CASSTIGNSYEQYL. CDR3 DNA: TGTGCCAGCTCGACCATAGGGAACTCCTACGAGCAGTACCTC.